This T cell receptor (beta chain) was found in a study of radiation and T cells in renal cell carcinoma (dated by TCRdb to about 2020). For context, the study as a whole: Samples came from a clinical trial, in which primary renal cell carcinomas received 15 Gy stereotactic body radiation therapy followed by nephrectomy 4 weeks later. In total, about 50 samples underwent TCR beta sequencing: some 26 tumors plus 27 peripheral blood samples. In the approximately 53 samples combined, about 4 million unique CDR3 nucleotide sequences were found, encoding some 2,500,000 unique CDR3 amino acid sequences.

The immunoSEQ kit was used, according to the manufacturer's recommendations, to generate TCR beta libraries from genomic DNA. Library preparation used a first multiplex PCR with proprietary primers, then a second PCR adding unique barcodes, with bead cleanups after each round. A kit-provided positive control reaction and a negative control reaction were included in every sample batch. The final libraries were assessed on an Agilent 4200 TapeStation D1000 ScreenTape, pooled by volume, and quantified by qPCR. An Illumina NextSeq500 fitted with a MidOutput 150-cycle cartridge performed the sequencing, running 156 Read1 cycles and 15 Index1 cycles with the kit's custom primers. The pooled library was loaded at about 0.98 pM, with a roughly 21% PhiX control spiked in. Per the authors' processing: Vendor-processed data were analyzed in R, with a clonotype defined as all T cells sharing the same CDR3 nucleotide sequence. In the clone abundance analyses, frequencies in each sample were normalized to that sample's 10,000 most abundant clones. Public T cell clones, which averaged fewer than five per sample, were removed prior to analysis. An abundance difference of at least 32-fold between compartments was the criterion for calling clonotypes tumor-enriched or baseline blood-enriched. A beta-binomial differential abundance model was used to identify clonotypes that expanded or contracted between blood time points. The Baroni-Urbani and Buser coefficient was used to measure tumor-blood repertoire similarity, and groups were compared with two-tailed Wilcoxon tests in R. TCRdb limited this immuneACCESS table to in-frame rearrangements with V and J called. A share of clones is missing; checked studies link under half to unresolved V genes, and the rest is unexplained. V, J and clone size are those of that table, while D and trimming were read from the DNA. The sample yields more than 20,000 clones; nearly 80% were counted once. The top ten constitute about 40% of the sample.

For this clone: Which antigen it targets is not known. Base qualities are not provided; no much larger clone lies one nucleotide away.

The research as a whole found: Top tumor clonotypes rose in blood from baseline to 2 weeks post-radiation, then contracted by 4 weeks, suggesting transient expansion of tumor-resident clones. Because pretreatment tumor biopsies were not available, the study could not determine whether clonotypes were already present within the tumor at baseline. Because the trial had a single-armed design, the trial could not examine how radiation dose or scheduling affected the TCR repertoire. Dynamics of the blood repertoire were not tracked past 4 weeks after treatment.

In light of the paper, this sample's time point label describes: baseline pretreatment blood. Explained via the paper, the treatment or condition label denotes: 15 Gy SBRT to primary tumor, nephrectomy 4 weeks later. Serial peripheral blood from radiation-treated patients was sampled at baseline, 2 weeks and 4 weeks after SBRT to track tumor-enriched clonotypes. Renal cell carcinoma with clear cell pathology was present in all patients. Genomic DNA for TCR sequencing was prepared using the QIAamp DNA Blood Mini Kit (Qiagen). The analyses included just those samples that passed every quality control check. Specimen: blood, collected from a patient whose treatment included radiotherapy and nephrectomy. The sequence came from a man in his 60s with renal cell carcinoma.

CDR3 protein: CASSRNSPSYNEQFF. The nucleotide sequence reads TGTGCCAGCAGCCGTAATAGCCCCTCCTACAATGAGCAGTTCTTC. Recombination linked TRBV27 to TRBJ2-1, with no confidently assigned D gene. From the cysteine up to the phenylalanine, the CDR3 has a length of 15 residues. Only the CDR3 DNA is retained, 45 bases long and in frame from the first base. From a lookup of the germline V gene (reference sequence), CDR1 and CDR2 are MNHEY and SMNVEV. V is shortened by 6 bases, J by 0 bases, and the region joining them spans 12 bases.